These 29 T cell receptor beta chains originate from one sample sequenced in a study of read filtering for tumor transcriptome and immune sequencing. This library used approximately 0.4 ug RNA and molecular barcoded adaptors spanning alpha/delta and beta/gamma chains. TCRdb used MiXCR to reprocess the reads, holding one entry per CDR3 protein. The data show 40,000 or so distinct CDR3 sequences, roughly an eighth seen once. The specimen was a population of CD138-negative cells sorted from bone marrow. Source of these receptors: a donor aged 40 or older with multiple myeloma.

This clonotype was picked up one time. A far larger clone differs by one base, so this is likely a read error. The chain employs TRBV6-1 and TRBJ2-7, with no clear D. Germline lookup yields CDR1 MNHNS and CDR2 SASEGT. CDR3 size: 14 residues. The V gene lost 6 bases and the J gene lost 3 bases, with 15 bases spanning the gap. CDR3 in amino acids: CASSPRQVGYEQYF. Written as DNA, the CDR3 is TGTGCCAGCAGCCCTAGACAAGTAGGCTACGAGCAGTACTTC.

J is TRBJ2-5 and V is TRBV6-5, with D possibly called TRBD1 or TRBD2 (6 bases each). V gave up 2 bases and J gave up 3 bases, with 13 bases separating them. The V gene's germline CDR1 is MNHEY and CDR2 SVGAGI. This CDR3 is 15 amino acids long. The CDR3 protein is CASSYPGASKETQYF. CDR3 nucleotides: TGTGCCAGCAGTTACCCGGGGGCTTCTAAAGAGACCCAGTACTTC.

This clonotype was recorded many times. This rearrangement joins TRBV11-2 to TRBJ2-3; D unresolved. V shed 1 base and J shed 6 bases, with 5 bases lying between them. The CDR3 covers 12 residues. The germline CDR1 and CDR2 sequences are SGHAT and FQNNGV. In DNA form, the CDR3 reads TGTGCCAGCAGCTTAGGGATTGATACGCAGTATTTT. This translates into CASSLGIDTQYF.

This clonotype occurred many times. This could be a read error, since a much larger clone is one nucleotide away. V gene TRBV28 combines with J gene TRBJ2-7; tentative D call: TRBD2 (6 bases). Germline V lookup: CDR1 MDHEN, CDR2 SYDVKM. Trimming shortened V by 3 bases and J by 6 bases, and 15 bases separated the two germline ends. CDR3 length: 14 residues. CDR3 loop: CASSFYGGGCEQYF. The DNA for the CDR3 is TGTGCCAGCAGTTTCTACGGGGGTGGGTGCGAGCAGTACTTC.

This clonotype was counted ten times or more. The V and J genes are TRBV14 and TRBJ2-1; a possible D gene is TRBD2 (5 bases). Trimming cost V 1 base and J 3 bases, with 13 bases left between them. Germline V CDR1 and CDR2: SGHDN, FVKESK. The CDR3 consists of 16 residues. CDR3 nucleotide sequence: TGTGCCAGCAGCCAAGTGGTCGGGATAAGCTACAATGAGCAGTTCTTC. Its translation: CASSQVVGISYNEQFF. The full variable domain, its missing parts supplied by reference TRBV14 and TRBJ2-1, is EAGVTQFPSHSVIEKGQTVTLRCDPISGHDNLYWYRRVMGKEIKFLLHFVKESKQDESGMPNNRFLAERTGGTYSTLKVQPAELEDSGVYFCASSQVVGISYNEQFFGPGTRLTVL.

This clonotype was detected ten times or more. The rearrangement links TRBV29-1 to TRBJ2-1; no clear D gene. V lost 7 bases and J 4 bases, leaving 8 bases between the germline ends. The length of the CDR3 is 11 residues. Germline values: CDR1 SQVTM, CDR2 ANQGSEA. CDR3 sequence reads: CSGTAYNEQFF. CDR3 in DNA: TGCAGCGGAACGGCTTACAATGAGCAGTTCTTC.

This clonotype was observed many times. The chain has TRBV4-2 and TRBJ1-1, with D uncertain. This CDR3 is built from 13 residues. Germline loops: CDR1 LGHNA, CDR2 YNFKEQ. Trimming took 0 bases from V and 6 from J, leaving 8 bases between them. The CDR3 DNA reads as TGTGCCAGCAGCCAAGATGTGGGATCTGAAGCTTTCTTT. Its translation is CASSQDVGSEAFF.

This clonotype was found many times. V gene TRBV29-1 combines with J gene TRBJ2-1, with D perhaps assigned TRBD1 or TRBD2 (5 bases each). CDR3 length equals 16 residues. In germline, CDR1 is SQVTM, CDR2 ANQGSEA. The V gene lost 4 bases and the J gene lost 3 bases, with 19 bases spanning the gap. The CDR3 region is CSVVGRPTGDYNEQFF. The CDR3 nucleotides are TGCAGCGTTGTGGGACGGCCTACCGGAGACTACAATGAGCAGTTCTTC.

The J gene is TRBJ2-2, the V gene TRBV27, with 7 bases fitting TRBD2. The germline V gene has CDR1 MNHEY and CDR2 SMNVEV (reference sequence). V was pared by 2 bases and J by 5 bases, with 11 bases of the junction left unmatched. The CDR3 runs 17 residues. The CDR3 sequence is CASSLGRAPLRTGELFF. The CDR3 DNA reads TGTGCCAGCAGTTTAGGGAGGGCTCCCCTGAGGACCGGGGAGCTGTTTTTT.

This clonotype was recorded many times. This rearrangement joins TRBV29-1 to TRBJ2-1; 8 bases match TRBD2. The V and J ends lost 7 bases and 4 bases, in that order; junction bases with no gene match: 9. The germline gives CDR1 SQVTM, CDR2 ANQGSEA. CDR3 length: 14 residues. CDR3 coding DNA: TGCAGCGCTCAGGGACGGGAGGGGTACAATGAGCAGTTCTTC. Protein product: CSAQGREGYNEQFF.

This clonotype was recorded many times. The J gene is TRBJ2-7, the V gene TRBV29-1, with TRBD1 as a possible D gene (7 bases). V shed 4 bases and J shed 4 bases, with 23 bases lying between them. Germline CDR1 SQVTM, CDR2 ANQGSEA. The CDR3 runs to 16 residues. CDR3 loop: CSVAGGGGLGVYEQYF. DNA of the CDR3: TGCAGCGTTGCAGGGGGAGGCGGTCTCGGGGTGTACGAGCAGTACTTC.

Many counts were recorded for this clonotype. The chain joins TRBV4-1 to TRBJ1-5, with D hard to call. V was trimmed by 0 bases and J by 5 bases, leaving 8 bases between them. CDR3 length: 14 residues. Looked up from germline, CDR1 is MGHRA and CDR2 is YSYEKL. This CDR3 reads CASSQDGSDQPQHF. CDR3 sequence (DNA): TGCGCCAGCAGCCAAGATGGGTCTGATCAGCCCCAGCATTTT.

In nucleotides, the CDR3 is TGTGCCAGCAGTTACTCGGGGGAGCAGTACTTC. It specifies CASSYSGEQYF. V usage is TRBV6-5 and J usage is TRBJ2-7; D not resolved. V dropped 0 bases and J dropped 7 bases, with 4 bases sitting between them. The CDR3 is 11 amino acids. Germline loops: CDR1 MNHEY, CDR2 SVGAGI.

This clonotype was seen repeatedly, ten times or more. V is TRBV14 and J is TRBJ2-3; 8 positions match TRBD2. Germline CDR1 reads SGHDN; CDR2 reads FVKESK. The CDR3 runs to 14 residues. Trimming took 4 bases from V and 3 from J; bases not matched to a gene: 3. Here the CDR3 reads CASSPAGATDTQYF. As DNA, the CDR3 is TGTGCCAGCAGCCCAGCGGGAGCTACAGATACGCAGTATTTT.

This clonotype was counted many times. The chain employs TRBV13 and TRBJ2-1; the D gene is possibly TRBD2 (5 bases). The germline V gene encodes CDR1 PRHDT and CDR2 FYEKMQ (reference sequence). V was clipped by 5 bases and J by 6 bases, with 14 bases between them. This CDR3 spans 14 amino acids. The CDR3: CASSDGRSINEQFF. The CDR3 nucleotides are TGTGCCAGCAGCGATGGGAGATCCATCAATGAGCAGTTCTTC.

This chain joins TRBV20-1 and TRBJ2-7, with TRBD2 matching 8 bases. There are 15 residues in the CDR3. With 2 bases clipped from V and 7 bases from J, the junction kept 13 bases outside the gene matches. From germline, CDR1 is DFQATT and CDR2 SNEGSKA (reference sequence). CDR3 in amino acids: CSARPQREGQGEQYF. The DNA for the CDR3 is TGCAGTGCTAGACCTCAACGGGAGGGCCAAGGGGAGCAGTACTTC.

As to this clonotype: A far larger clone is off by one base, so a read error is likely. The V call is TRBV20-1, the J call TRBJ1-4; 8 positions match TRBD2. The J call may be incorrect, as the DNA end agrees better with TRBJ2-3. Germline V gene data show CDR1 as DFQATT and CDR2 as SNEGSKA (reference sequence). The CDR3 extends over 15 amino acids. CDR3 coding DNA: TGCAGTGCTAATTTAGGGGGTAGCGGGGCTGATCCGCAGTATTTT. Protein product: CSANLGGSGADPQYF.

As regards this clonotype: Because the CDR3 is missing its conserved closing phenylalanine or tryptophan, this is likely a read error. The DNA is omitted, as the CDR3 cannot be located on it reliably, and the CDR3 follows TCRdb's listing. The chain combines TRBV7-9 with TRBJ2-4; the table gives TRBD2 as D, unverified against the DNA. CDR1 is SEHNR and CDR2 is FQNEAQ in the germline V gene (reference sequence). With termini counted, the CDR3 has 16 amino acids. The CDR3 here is CASSLTSGEAKNIPYS.

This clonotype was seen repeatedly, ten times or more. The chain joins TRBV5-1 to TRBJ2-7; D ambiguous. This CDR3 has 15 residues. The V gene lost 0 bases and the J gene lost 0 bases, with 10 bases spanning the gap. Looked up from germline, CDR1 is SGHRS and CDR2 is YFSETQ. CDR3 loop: CASSLDALSSYEQYF. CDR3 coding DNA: TGCGCCAGCAGCTTGGACGCTTTGAGCTCCTACGAGCAGTACTTC.

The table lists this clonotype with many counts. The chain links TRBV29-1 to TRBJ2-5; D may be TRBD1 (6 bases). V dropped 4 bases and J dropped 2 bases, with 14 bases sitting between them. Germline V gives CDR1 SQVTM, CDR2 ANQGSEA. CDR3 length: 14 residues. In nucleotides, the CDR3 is TGCAGCGTTGTCCTGGACAGAATACAAGAGACCCAGTACTTC. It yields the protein CSVVLDRIQETQYF.

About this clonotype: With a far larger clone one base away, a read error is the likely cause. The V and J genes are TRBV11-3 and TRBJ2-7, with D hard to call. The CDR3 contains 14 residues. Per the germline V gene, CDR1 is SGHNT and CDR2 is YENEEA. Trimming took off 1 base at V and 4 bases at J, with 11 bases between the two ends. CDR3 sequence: CASSLGHGSYEQYF. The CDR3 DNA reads TGTGCCAGCAGCTTAGGGCACGGGTCATACGAGCAGTACTTC.

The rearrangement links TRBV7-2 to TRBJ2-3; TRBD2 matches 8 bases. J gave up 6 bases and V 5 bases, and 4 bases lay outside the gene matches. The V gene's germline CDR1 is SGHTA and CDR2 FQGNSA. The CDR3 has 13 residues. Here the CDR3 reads CASSDGGGDTQYF. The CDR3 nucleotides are TGTGCCAGCAGCGACGGCGGGGGGGATACGCAGTATTTT.

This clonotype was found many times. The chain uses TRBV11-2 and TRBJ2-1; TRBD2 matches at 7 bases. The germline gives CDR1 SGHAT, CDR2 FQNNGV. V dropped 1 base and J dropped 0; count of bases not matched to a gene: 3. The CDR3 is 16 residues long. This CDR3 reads CASSLVAGGSYNEQFF. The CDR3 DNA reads TGTGCCAGCAGCTTAGTAGCGGGTGGCTCCTACAATGAGCAGTTCTTC.

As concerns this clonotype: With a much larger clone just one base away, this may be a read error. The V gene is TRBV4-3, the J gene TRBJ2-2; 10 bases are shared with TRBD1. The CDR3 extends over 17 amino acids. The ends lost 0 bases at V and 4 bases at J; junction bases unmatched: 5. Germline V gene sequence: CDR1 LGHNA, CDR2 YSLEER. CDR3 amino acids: CASSQDPGDRGTGELFF. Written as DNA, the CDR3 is TGCGCCAGCAGCCAAGATCCGGGGGACAGGGGCACCGGGGAGCTGTTTTTT.

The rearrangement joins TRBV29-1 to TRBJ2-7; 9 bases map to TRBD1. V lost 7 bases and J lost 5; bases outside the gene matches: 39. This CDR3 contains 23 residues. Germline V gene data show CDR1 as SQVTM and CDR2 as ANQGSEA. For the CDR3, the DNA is TGCAGCGCTGGATGCGGACGGGACAGGGAGCCACCAAAACCCGGAGGCCCTACCCACGAGCAGTACTTC. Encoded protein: CSAGCGRDREPPKPGGPTHEQYF.

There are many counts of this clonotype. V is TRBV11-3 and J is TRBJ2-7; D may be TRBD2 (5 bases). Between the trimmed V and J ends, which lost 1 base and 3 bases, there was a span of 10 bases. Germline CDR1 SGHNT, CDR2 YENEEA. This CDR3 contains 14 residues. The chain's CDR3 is CASSLAGKRYEQYF. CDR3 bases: TGTGCCAGCAGCTTAGCCGGGAAACGCTACGAGCAGTACTTC.

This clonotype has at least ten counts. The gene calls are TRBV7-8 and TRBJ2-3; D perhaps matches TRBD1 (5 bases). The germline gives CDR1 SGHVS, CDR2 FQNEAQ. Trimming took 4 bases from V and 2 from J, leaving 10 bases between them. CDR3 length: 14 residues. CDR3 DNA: TGTGCCAGCAGCTCCTCAGGGATCACAGATACGCAGTATTTT. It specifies CASSSSGITDTQYF.

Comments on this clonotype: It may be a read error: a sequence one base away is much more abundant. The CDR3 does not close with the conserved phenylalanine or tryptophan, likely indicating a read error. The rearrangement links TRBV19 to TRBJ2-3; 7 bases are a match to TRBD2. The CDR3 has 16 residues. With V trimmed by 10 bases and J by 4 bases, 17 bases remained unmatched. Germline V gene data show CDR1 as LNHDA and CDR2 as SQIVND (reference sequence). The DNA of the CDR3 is TGTGCCACCCAGGCCCAACTGGGAGGGATCGCAGATACGCAGTATCTT. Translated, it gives CATQAQLGGIADTQYL.

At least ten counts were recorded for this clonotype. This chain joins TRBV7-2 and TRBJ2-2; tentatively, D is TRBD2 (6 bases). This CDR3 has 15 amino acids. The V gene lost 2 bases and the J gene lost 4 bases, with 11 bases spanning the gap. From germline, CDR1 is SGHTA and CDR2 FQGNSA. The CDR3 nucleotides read TGTGCCAGCAGCTTAAGTGGGGGAGGCACCGGGGAGCTGTTTTTT. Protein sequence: CASSLSGGGTGELFF. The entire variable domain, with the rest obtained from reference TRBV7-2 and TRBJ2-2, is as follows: GAGVSQSPSNKVTEKGKDVELRCDPISGHTALYWYRQSLGQGLEFLIYFQGNSAPDKSGLPSDRFSAERTGGSVSTLTIQRTQQEDSAVYLCASSLSGGGTGELFFGEGSRLTVL.